This T cell receptor beta chain was captured in a study of read filtering for tumor transcriptome and immune sequencing. Study as a whole: DNase treatment preceded whole-transcriptome library preparation. Notes on the study in general: IR-seq and RNA-seq agreed better without single-read clonotypes. Approximately 87% of IR-seq clonotypes had a single read, yet these held roughly 3.3% of reads.

With regard to this clonotype: Its antigen is unknown.

This library used 300 to 500 ng RNA and molecular barcoded adaptors spanning alpha/delta and beta/gamma chains. TCRdb re-called the reads through MiXCR, storing one row per CDR3 protein. There are tens of thousands of distinct CDR3 sequences in the sample; approximately 15% occur only once, and 45% lies in the top ten. CDR1 and CDR2 (germline): SGHRS, YFSETQ. Trimming left V 4 bases short and J 2 bases short, with 16 bases between. The CDR3 loop spans 16 amino acids. The sample was a population of CD138-negative cells sorted from bone marrow. This sequence originates from a donor at least 40 years old with multiple myeloma. The J gene is TRBJ2-1, the V gene TRBV5-1; the D gene is possibly TRBD1 (6 bases). The CDR3 sequence is CASSPTTGTTYNEQFF. DNA for the CDR3: TGCGCCAGCAGCCCAACTACAGGGACCACCTACAATGAGCAGTTCTTC.